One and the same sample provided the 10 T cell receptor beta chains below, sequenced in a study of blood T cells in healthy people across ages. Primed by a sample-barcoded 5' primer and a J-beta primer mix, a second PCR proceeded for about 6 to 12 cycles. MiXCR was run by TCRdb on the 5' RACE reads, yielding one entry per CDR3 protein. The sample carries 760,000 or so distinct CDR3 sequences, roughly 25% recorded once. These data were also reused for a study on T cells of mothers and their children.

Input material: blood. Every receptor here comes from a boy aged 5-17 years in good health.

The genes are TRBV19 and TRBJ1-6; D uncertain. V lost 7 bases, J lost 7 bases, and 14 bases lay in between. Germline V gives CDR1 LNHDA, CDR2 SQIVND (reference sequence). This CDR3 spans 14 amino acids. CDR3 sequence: CASTVGPLNSPLHF. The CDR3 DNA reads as TGTGCCAGTACGGTTGGACCGCTCAATTCACCCCTCCACTTT.

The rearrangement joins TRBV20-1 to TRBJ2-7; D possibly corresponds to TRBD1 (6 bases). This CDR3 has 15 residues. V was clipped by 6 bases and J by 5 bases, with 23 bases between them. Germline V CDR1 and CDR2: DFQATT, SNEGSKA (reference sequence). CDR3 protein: CSAPQGMAGAHEQYF. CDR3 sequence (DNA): TGCAGTGCCCCTCAAGGGATGGCAGGGGCCCACGAGCAGTACTTC.

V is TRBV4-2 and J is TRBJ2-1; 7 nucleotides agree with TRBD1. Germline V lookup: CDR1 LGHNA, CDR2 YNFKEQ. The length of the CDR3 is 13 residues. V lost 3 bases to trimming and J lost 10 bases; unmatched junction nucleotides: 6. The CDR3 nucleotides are TGTGCCAGCAGCCACACAGGGGAGAGAGAGCAGTTCTTC. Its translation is CASSHTGEREQFF.

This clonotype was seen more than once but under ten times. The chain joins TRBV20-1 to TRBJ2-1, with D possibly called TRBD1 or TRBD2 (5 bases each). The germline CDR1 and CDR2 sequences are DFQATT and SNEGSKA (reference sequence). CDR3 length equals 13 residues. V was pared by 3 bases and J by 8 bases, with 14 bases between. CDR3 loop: CSARHLGDHEQFF. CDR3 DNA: TGCAGTGCTAGGCATCTGGGGGACCATGAGCAGTTCTTC.

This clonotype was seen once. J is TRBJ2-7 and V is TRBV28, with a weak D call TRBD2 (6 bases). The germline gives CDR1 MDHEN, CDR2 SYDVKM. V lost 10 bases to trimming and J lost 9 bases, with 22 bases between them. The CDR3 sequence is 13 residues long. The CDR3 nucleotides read TGTGCCACCACACTAGGGCCTGCGGGATTGCAGTACTTC. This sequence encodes CATTLGPAGLQYF.

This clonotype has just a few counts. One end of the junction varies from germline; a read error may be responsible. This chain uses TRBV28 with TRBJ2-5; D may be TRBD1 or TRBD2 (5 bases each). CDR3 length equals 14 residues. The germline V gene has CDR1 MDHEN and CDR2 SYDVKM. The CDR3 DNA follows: TGTGCCAGCAGGCGAAACCGGGACGGAGAGGCCCAGTACTTC. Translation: CASRRNRDGEAQYF.

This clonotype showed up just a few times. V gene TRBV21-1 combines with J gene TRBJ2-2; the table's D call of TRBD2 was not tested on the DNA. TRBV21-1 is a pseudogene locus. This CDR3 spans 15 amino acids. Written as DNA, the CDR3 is TGTGCCAGCAGGGGTAGCGGGAAAGGCACCGGGGAGCTGTTTTTT. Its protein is CASRGSGKGTGELFF.

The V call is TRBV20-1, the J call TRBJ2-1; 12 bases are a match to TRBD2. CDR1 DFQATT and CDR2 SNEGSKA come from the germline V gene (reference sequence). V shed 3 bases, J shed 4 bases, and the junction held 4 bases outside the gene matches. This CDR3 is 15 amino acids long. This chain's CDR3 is CSASELAGGYNEQFF. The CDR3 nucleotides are TGCAGTGCTAGTGAACTAGCGGGGGGTTACAATGAGCAGTTCTTC.

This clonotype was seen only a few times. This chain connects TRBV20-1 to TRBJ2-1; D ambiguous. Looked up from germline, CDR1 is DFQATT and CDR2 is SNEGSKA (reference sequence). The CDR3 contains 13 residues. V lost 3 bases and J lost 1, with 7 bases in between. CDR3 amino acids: CSASPRSYNEQFF. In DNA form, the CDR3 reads TGCAGTGCTAGTCCCAGATCCTACAATGAGCAGTTCTTC.

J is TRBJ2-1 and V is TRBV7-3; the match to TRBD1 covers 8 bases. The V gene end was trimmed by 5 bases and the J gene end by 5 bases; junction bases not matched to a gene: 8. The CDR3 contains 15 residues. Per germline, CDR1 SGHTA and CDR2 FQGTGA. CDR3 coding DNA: TGTGCCAGCAGCATTGGACAGGGTCTAAACAATGAGCAGTTCTTC. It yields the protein CASSIGQGLNNEQFF.